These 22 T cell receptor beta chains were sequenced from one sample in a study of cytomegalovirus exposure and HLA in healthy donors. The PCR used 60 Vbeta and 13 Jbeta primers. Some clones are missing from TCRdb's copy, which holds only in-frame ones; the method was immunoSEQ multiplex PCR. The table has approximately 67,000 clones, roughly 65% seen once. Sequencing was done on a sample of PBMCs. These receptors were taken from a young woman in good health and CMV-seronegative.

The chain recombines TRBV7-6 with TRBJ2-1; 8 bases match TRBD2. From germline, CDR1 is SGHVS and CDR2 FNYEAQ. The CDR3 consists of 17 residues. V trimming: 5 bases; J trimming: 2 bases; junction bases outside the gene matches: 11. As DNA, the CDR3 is TGTGCCAGCAGCCGAGGACTAGCTAAGGTCCCCTACAATGAGCAGTTCTTC. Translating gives CASSRGLAKVPYNEQFF.

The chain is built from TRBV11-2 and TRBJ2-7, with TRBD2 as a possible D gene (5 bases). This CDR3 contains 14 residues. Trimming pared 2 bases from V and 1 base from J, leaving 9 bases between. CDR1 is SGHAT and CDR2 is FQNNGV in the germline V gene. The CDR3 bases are TGTGCCAGCAGCTTAAGGAGCGGTTCCTACGAGCAGTACTTC. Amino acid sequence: CASSLRSGSYEQYF.

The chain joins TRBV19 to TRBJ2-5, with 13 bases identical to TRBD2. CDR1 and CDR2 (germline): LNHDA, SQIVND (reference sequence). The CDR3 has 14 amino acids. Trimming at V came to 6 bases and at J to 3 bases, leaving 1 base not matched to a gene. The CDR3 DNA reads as TGTGCCAGTAGGGGGACTAGCGGGGAAGAGACCCAGTACTTC. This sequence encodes CASRGTSGEETQYF. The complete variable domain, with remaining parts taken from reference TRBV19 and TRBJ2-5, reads DGGITQSPKYLFRKEGQNVTLSCEQNLNHDAMYWYRQDPGQGLRLIYYSQIVNDFQKGDIAEGYSVSREKKESFPLTVTSAQKNPTAFYLCASRGTSGEETQYFGPGTRLLVL.

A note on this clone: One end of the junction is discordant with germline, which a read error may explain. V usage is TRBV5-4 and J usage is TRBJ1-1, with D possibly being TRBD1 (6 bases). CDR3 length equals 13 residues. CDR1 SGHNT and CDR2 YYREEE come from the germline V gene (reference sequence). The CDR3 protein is CASSLVGDTEAFF. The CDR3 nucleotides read TGTGCCAGCAGCTTGGTGGGGGACACTGAAGCCTTCTTT.

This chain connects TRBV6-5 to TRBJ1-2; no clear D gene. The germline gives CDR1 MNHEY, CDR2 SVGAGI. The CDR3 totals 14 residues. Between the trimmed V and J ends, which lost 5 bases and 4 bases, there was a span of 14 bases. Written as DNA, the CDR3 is TGTGCCAGCAGTGATTTGCGAGTTCCCTATGGCTACACCTTC. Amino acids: CASSDLRVPYGYTF.

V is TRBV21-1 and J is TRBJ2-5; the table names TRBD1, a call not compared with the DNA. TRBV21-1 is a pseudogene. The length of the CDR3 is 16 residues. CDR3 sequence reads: CASSKWDIGLQETQYF. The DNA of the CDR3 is TGTGCCAGCAGCAAGTGGGACATTGGGCTCCAAGAGACCCAGTACTTC.

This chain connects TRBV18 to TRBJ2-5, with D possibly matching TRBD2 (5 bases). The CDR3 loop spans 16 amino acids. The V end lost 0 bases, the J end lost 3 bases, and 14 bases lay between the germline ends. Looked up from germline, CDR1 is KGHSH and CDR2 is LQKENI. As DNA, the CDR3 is TGTGCCAGCTCACCACCGCTGAGGGCCCAGAAAGAGACCCAGTACTTC. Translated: CASSPPLRAQKETQYF.

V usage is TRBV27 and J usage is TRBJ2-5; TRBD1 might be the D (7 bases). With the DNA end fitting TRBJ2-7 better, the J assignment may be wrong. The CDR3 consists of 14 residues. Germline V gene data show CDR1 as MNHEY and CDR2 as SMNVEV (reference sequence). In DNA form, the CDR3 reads TGTGCCAGCAGTTTAGGCCAGGGGGGCTACGAGCAGTACTTC. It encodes CASSLGQGGYEQYF.

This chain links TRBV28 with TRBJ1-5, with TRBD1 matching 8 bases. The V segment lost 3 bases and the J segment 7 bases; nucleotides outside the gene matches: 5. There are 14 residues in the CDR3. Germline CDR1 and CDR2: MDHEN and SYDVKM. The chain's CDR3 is CASSFAGGGQPQHF. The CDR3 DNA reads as TGTGCCAGCAGTTTTGCAGGGGGCGGGCAGCCCCAGCATTTT.

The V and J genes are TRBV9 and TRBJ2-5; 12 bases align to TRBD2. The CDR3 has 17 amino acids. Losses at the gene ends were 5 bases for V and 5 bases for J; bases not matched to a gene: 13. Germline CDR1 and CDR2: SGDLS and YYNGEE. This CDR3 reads CASSSTPSGGAGETQYF. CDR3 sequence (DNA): TGTGCCAGCAGTTCCACTCCTAGCGGGGGGGCCGGGGAGACCCAGTACTTC.

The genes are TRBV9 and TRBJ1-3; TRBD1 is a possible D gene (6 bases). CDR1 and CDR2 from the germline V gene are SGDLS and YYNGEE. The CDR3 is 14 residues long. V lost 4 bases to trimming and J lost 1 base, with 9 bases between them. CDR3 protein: CASSSGTSGNTIYF. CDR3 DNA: TGTGCCAGCAGCTCCGGGACATCTGGAAACACCATATATTTT.

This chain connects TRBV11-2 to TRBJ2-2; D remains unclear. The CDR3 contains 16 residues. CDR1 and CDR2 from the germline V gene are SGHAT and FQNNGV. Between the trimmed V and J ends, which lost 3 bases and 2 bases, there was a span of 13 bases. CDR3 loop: CASSFQSPSNTGELFF. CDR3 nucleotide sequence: TGTGCCAGCAGCTTCCAGTCACCATCTAACACCGGGGAGCTGTTTTTT.

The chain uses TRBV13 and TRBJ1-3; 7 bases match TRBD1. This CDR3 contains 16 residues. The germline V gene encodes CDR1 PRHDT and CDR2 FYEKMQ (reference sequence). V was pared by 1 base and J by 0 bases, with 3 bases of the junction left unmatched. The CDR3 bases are TGTGCCAGCAGCTTAGAGACAGGGAGCTCTGGAAACACCATATATTTT. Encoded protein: CASSLETGSSGNTIYF.

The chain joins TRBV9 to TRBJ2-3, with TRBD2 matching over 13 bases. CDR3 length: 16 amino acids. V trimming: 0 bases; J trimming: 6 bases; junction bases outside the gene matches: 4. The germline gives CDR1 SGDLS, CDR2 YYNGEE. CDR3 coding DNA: TGTGCCAGCAGCGTAGCCGGGACTAGCGGGGCGGATACGCAGTATTTT. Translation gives CASSVAGTSGADTQYF.

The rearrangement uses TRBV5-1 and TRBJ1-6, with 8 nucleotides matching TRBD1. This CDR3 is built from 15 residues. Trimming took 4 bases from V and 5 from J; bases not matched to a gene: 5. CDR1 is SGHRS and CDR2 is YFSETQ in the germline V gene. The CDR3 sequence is CASSARTGHNSPLHF. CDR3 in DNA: TGCGCCAGCAGCGCCCGGACAGGGCATAATTCACCCCTCCACTTT.

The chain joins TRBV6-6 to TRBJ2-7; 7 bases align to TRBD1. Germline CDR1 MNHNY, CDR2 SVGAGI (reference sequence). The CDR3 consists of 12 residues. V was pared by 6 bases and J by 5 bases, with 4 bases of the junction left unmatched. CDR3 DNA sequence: TGTGCCAGCAGACGGGACAGCCACGAGCAGTACTTC. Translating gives CASRRDSHEQYF.

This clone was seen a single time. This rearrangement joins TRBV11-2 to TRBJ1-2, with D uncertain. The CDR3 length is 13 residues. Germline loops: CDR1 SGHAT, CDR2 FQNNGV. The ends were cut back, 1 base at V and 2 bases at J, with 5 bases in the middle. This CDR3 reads CASSLGQNYGYTF. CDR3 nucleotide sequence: TGTGCCAGCAGCTTAGGCCAGAACTATGGCTACACCTTC.

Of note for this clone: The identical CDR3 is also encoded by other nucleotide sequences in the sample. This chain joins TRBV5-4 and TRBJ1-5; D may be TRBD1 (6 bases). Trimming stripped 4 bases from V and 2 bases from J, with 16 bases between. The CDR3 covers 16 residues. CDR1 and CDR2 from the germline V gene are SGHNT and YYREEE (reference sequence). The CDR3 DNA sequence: TGTGCCAGCAGCATACACCACAGGGATGGCAATCAGCCCCAGCATTTT. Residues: CASSIHHRDGNQPQHF.

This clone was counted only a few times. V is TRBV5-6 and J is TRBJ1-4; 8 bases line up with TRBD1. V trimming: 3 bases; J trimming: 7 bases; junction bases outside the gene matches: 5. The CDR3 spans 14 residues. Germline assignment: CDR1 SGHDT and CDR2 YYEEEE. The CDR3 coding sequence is TGTGCCAGCAGCTCCACGGACAGGGTTGAAAAACTGTTTTTT. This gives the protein CASSSTDRVEKLFF.

Here the CDR3 DNA reads TGTGCCAGCAGCGCGGACAGGGGAGTTACCATCGGGCAGTACTTC. The encoded protein is CASSADRGVTIGQYF. The chain carries TRBV7-2 and TRBJ2-7, with 9 bases identical to TRBD1. The CDR3 is made up of 15 amino acids. J was trimmed by 9 bases and V by 5 bases; bases with no gene match: 14. Germline-derived CDR1 and CDR2 are SGHTA and FQGNSA.

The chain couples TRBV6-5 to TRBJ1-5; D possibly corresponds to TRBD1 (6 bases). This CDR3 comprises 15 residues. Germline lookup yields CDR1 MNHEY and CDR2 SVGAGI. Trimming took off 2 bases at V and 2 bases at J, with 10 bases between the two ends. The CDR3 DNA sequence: TGTGCCAGCAGTTACGGGACATGGGGCAATCAGCCCCAGCATTTT. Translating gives CASSYGTWGNQPQHF.

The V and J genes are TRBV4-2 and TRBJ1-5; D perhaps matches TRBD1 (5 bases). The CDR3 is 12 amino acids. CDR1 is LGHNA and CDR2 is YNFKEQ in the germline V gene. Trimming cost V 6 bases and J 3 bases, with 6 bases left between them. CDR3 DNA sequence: TGTGCCAGCAGACAGGACAATCAGCCCCAGCATTTT. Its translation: CASRQDNQPQHF.